What follows are 30 T cell receptor beta chains derived from one specimen sequenced in a study of cytomegalovirus exposure and HLA in healthy donors. The PCR ran on 60 Vbeta and 13 Jbeta primers. Assay: immunoSEQ multiplex PCR; the TCRdb copy retains only in-frame clones and omits some. The table has about 190,000 clones, over 70% seen once. The source material was PBMCs. The receptors here all came from a woman younger than 35 in good health and CMV-seropositive.

V and J are TRBV21-1 and TRBJ2-1; TRBD2 is the table's D call and was not checked against the DNA. TRBV21-1 is shown as a pseudogene. There are 15 residues in the CDR3. The CDR3 sequence: CASSKFAGGVNEQFF. CDR3 DNA: TGTGCCAGCAGCAAATTCGCGGGGGGGGTCAATGAGCAGTTCTTC.

The genes are TRBV15 and TRBJ2-5, with 7 positions matching TRBD2. The CDR3 consists of 13 residues. The V and J ends lost 5 bases and 5 bases, in that order; junction bases with no gene match: 5. Germline V lookup: CDR1 LNHNV, CDR2 YYDKDF (reference sequence). CDR3 coding DNA: TGTGCCACCAGCGAGGGAGGGTTGGAGACCCAGTACTTC. Translated, it gives CATSEGGLETQYF.

The chain carries TRBV6-1 and TRBJ2-6; 10 bases map to TRBD1. The CDR3 is 15 residues long. Germline lookup yields CDR1 MNHNS and CDR2 SASEGT. V gave up 8 bases and J gave up 4 bases; unmatched junction bases: 5. DNA for the CDR3: TGTGCCAGCGACAGGGGGCCAGCCGGGGCCAACGTCCTGACTTTC. Protein: CASDRGPAGANVLTF.

The rearrangement uses TRBV15 and TRBJ1-1, with TRBD1 identical over 7 bases. Germline lookup yields CDR1 LNHNV and CDR2 YYDKDF (reference sequence). J lost 6 bases, V lost 4 bases, and 5 bases had no gene match. The CDR3 sequence is 13 residues long. The CDR3 is CATSKIQGPEAFF. The CDR3 coding sequence is TGTGCCACCAGCAAAATACAGGGGCCTGAAGCTTTCTTT.

This clone has only one observation. The chain is built from TRBV2 and TRBJ1-1; D remains ambiguous. V was clipped by 6 bases and J by 9 bases, with 14 bases between them. This CDR3 spans 12 amino acids. In germline, CDR1 is SNHLY, CDR2 FYNNEI. CDR3 loop: CASSTWAAQAFF. DNA for the CDR3: TGTGCCAGCAGCACGTGGGCAGCCCAAGCTTTCTTT.

The chain recombines TRBV5-4 with TRBJ2-7; TRBD2 aligns across 9 bases. From germline, CDR1 is SGHNT and CDR2 YYREEE (reference sequence). The CDR3 extends over 13 amino acids. In DNA form, the CDR3 reads TGTGCCAGCAGTAGGGGAGGTAGCGGGGGCGCGTCCGTC. It specifies CASSRGGSGGASV.

The CDR3 nucleotides read TGTGCCAGCAGTGACGGGGTAGCGGGGGGGCCAACAGATACGCAGTATTTT. It yields the protein CASSDGVAGGPTDTQYF. The V call is TRBV6-4, the J call TRBJ2-3; 11 bases align to TRBD2. CDR1 MRHNA and CDR2 SNTAGT come from the germline V gene. V dropped 2 bases and J dropped 3; count of bases not matched to a gene: 7. The CDR3 runs to 17 residues.

The V call is TRBV30, the J call TRBJ1-1; TRBD1 is a possible D gene (5 bases). V lost 8 bases to trimming and J lost 8 bases, with 24 bases between them. The CDR3 loop spans 14 amino acids. In germline, CDR1 is GTSNPN, CDR2 SVGIG (reference sequence). The CDR3 DNA follows: TGTGCCCTCCTGAAACAAAGAAAAGACAGCGAAGCTTTCTTT. Encoded protein: CALLKQRKDSEAFF.

The rearrangement uses TRBV5-5 and TRBJ1-6; D perhaps matches TRBD1 (6 bases). V lost 2 bases to trimming and J lost 5 bases, with 20 bases between them. CDR3 length equals 18 residues. Germline CDR1 SGHKS, CDR2 YYEKEE (reference sequence). This CDR3 reads CASSLSPDRPADNSPLHF. For the CDR3, the DNA is TGTGCCAGCAGCTTAAGCCCGGACAGACCAGCTGATAATTCACCCCTCCACTTT.

The gene calls are TRBV19 and TRBJ1-2; tentative D call: TRBD1 (6 bases). From germline, CDR1 is LNHDA and CDR2 SQIVND (reference sequence). This CDR3 is 13 amino acids long. V lost 7 bases, J lost 2 bases, and 11 bases lay in between. In nucleotides, the CDR3 is TGTGCCAGTAAACCGCAGGGGAACTATGGCTACACCTTC. Amino acid sequence: CASKPQGNYGYTF.

The table lists this clone with a count of one. The chain links TRBV19 to TRBJ2-3; 12 nucleotides match TRBD1. CDR3 length equals 16 residues. Germline V gene sequence: CDR1 LNHDA, CDR2 SQIVND (reference sequence). V was clipped by 6 bases and J by 4 bases; unmatched bases: 8. The CDR3 DNA reads TGTGCCAGTAGATCTCCGGGACAGGGGGCCGCAGATACGCAGTATTTT. Translating it yields CASRSPGQGAADTQYF.

The genes are TRBV27 and TRBJ2-1; perhaps TRBD1 as D (5 bases). The CDR3 has 14 residues. The V end was cut by 6 bases, the J end by 7 bases, with 16 bases between. Germline lookup yields CDR1 MNHEY and CDR2 SMNVEV (reference sequence). CDR3 bases: TGTGCCAGCAGGTACACAGGTGCTGGGAATGAGCAGTTCTTC. Its protein product is CASRYTGAGNEQFF.

The chain uses TRBV9 and TRBJ2-7, with D perhaps matching TRBD1 (5 bases). The CDR3 has 13 amino acids. CDR1 SGDLS and CDR2 YYNGEE come from the germline V gene. Trimming took 0 bases from V and 1 from J, leaving 5 bases between them. Here the CDR3 reads CASSVGQSYEQYF. CDR3 DNA sequence: TGTGCCAGCAGCGTAGGACAGTCCTACGAGCAGTACTTC.

The chain is built from TRBV2 and TRBJ1-2; 8 nucleotides agree with TRBD1. V gave up 7 bases and J gave up 0 bases; unmatched junction bases: 4. Germline loops: CDR1 SNHLY, CDR2 FYNNEI. The CDR3 has 14 residues. The DNA of the CDR3 is TGTGCCAGCACTAAACAGGGGGCTAACTATGGCTACACCTTC. It specifies CASTKQGANYGYTF.

V gene TRBV5-1 combines with J gene TRBJ2-3; TRBD2 might be the D (6 bases). Trimming shortened V by 5 bases and J by 0 bases, and 19 bases separated the two germline ends. CDR3 size: 17 residues. CDR1 and CDR2 from the germline V gene are SGHRS and YFSETQ. For the CDR3, the DNA is TGCGCCAGCAGGGGGACTGGGCCCATTCGTAGCACAGATACGCAGTATTTT. Translated: CASRGTGPIRSTDTQYF.

This chain joins TRBV29-1 and TRBJ1-1; unclear D gene. V lost 8 bases and J 1 base, leaving 17 bases between the germline ends. The CDR3 is 14 residues long. Germline CDR1 and CDR2: SQVTM and ANQGSEA. The CDR3 here is CSTGVPTGNTEAFF. The CDR3 DNA sequence: TGCAGCACTGGAGTCCCGACGGGGAACACTGAAGCTTTCTTT. The full variable domain, completed using reference TRBV29-1 and TRBJ1-1, is SAVISQKPSRDICQRGTSLTIQCQVDSQVTMMFWYRQQPGQSLTLIATANQGSEATYESGFVIDKFPISRPNLTFSTLTVSNMSPEDSSIYLCSTGVPTGNTEAFFGQGTRLTVV.

This CDR3 reads CASSMELVQGSYEQYF. The CDR3 DNA reads as TGTGCCAGTAGTATGGAACTGGTGCAGGGCTCCTACGAGCAGTACTTC. The rearrangement uses TRBV19 and TRBJ2-7, with a tentative D call TRBD1 (5 bases). The germline V gene has CDR1 LNHDA and CDR2 SQIVND (reference sequence). Between the trimmed V and J ends, which lost 3 bases and 0 bases, there was a span of 15 bases. CDR3 length equals 16 residues.

This chain connects TRBV5-1 to TRBJ2-3; TRBD1 aligns across 9 bases. The CDR3 sequence is 15 residues long. Germline loops: CDR1 SGHRS, CDR2 YFSETQ. Losses at the gene ends were 3 bases for V and 1 base for J; bases not matched to a gene: 3. CDR3 nucleotides: TGCGCCAGCAGCTACTGGACAGGGGGCACAGATACGCAGTATTTT. Protein sequence: CASSYWTGGTDTQYF. Full variable domain (outside the CDR3, taken from reference TRBV5-1 and TRBJ2-3): KAGVTQTPRYLIKTRGQQVTLSCSPISGHRSVSWYQQTPGQGLQFLFEYFSETQRNKGNFPGRFSGRQFSNSRSEMNVSTLELGDSALYLCASSYWTGGTDTQYFGPGTRLTVL.

CDR3 in DNA: TGTGCCAGCAGCTTAGCAACGTATCTACAAGAGACCCAGTACTTC. Its translation: CASSLATYLQETQYF. V gene TRBV7-6 combines with J gene TRBJ2-5; D ambiguous. Germline V gene lookup returns CDR1 SGHVS and CDR2 FNYEAQ. CDR3 size: 15 residues. Deletions cut 0 bases from V and 2 bases from J, with 10 bases between. The variable domain in full, with the rest retrieved from reference TRBV7-6 and TRBJ2-5, is GAGVSQSPRYKVTKRGQDVALRCDPISGHVSLYWYRQALGQGPEFLTYFNYEAQQDKSGLPNDRFSAERPEGSISTLTIQRTEQRDSAMYRCASSLATYLQETQYFGPGTRLLVL.

This chain uses TRBV30 with TRBJ1-2; TRBD1 matches at 9 bases. The V gene's germline CDR1 is GTSNPN and CDR2 SVGIG (reference sequence). Trimming cost V 4 bases and J 13 bases; bases outside gene matches: 10. CDR3 length: 12 amino acids. CDR3 sequence (DNA): TGTGCCTGGACGATATGGACAGGGGCTCGCACCTTC. Amino acid sequence: CAWTIWTGARTF.

CDR3 coding DNA: TGTGCCAGCCGACAGGGGAGAGAAAAACTGTTTTTT. Translation: CASRQGREKLFF. V is TRBV6-5 and J is TRBJ1-4, with 8 bases that match TRBD1. CDR3 length: 12 amino acids. CDR1 is MNHEY, CDR2 SVGAGI, per germline. V trimming: 8 bases; J trimming: 8 bases; junction bases outside the gene matches: 4.

The rearrangement links TRBV7-9 to TRBJ1-3; a possible D gene is TRBD1 (5 bases). Per germline, CDR1 SEHNR and CDR2 FQNEAQ (reference sequence). This CDR3 spans 17 amino acids. Trimming pared 1 base from V and 4 bases from J, leaving 17 bases between. The CDR3 bases are TGTGCCAGCAGCTTAGTCCTGGGGGAGGCCAGAGGAAACACCATATATTTT. Translated: CASSLVLGEARGNTIYF. Using reference TRBV7-9 and TRBJ1-3 for the parts outside the CDR3, the full variable domain is DTGVSQNPRHKITKRGQNVTFRCDPISEHNRLYWYRQTLGQGPEFLTYFQNEAQLEKSRLLSDRFSAERPKGSFSTLEIQRTEQGDSAMYLCASSLVLGEARGNTIYFGEGSWLTVV.

This rearrangement joins TRBV11-2 to TRBJ1-2, with unresolved D. Germline assignment: CDR1 SGHAT and CDR2 FQNNGV. Deletions cut 5 bases from V and 2 bases from J, with 21 bases between. This CDR3 is 17 amino acids long. The CDR3 loop is CASSPLARNNPNYGYTF. The CDR3 region has the DNA TGTGCCAGCAGCCCCCTAGCGAGAAACAACCCGAACTATGGCTACACCTTC.

This chain joins TRBV1 and TRBJ2-2; TRBD2 is the table's D call, not checked against the DNA. TRBV1 constitutes a pseudogene. The CDR3 totals 14 residues. CDR3 sequence (DNA): TGCACCAGCAGCCAAGATCGTGTCACCGGGGAGCTGTTTTTT. Protein product: CTSSQDRVTGELFF.

The chain couples TRBV29-1 to TRBJ2-1; weak D call: TRBD2 (7 bases). The CDR3 runs 15 residues. CDR1 SQVTM and CDR2 ANQGSEA come from the germline V gene. V was pared by 6 bases and J by 4 bases, with 19 bases between. CDR3 sequence (DNA): TGCAGCGTCCCCGGGGGGCCAAACCATTACAATGAGCAGTTCTTC. Translation: CSVPGGPNHYNEQFF.

Worth noting for this clone: The junction does not match germline at one end; this may be a read error. The chain links TRBV7-7 to TRBJ2-5; D might be TRBD2 (6 bases). The CDR3 sequence is 13 residues long. The V gene's germline CDR1 is SSHAT and CDR2 FNYEAQ (reference sequence). The CDR3 reads CASSWGDQETQYF. Here the CDR3 DNA reads TGTGCTAGCAGCTGGGGGGACCAAGAGACCCAGTACTTC.

CDR3 DNA sequence: TGTGCCTGGAGCCCACTAGCGGGGGGGTTTTATGAGCAGTTCTTC. Residues: CAWSPLAGGFYEQFF. J is TRBJ2-1 and V is TRBV30, with 13 bases that match TRBD2. Germline CDR1 and CDR2: GTSNPN and SVGIG (reference sequence). The CDR3 loop spans 15 amino acids. Trimming at V came to 3 bases and at J to 8 bases, leaving 7 bases not matched to a gene.

J is TRBJ2-1 and V is TRBV7-8; no clear D. The CDR3 covers 15 residues. Trimming took 0 bases from V and 8 from J, leaving 14 bases between them. CDR1 SGHVS and CDR2 FQNEAQ come from the germline V gene. CDR3 sequence: CASSLARLNLDEQFF. The CDR3 DNA follows: TGTGCCAGCAGCTTAGCGCGGCTTAACCTCGATGAGCAGTTCTTC.

This clone was counted a single time. This rearrangement joins TRBV5-1 to TRBJ1-3, with D uncertain. Looked up from germline, CDR1 is SGHRS and CDR2 is YFSETQ. The CDR3 length is 16 residues. V dropped 0 bases and J dropped 0 bases, with 10 bases sitting between them. Here the CDR3 reads CASSLDGIHSGNTIYF. DNA of the CDR3: TGCGCCAGCAGCTTGGACGGGATCCACTCTGGAAACACCATATATTTT. Combining the CDR3 with reference TRBV5-1 and TRBJ1-3 gives the whole variable domain KAGVTQTPRYLIKTRGQQVTLSCSPISGHRSVSWYQQTPGQGLQFLFEYFSETQRNKGNFPGRFSGRQFSNSRSEMNVSTLELGDSALYLCASSLDGIHSGNTIYFGEGSWLTVV.

This clone was seen a handful of times. The chain is built from TRBV6-1 and TRBJ2-1; possible D gene TRBD2, 5 bases. The germline V gene encodes CDR1 MNHNS and CDR2 SASEGT. This CDR3 comprises 14 residues. Between the trimmed V and J ends, which lost 8 bases and 8 bases, there was a span of 19 bases. The CDR3 DNA sequence: TGTGCCAGCCGTAGACTACCCTCTAGGTATGAGCAGTTCTTC. Amino acid sequence: CASRRLPSRYEQFF.